The 7 T cell receptor beta chains given below trace back to one sample, sequenced in a study of blood T cell repertoires in COVID-19. Generated by immunoSEQ multiplex PCR, the TCRdb table keeps only in-frame clones and is missing some. The table records some 170,000 clones, roughly 88% of them present only once. The sample taken for sequencing was PBMCs or T cells enriched from blood (not recorded which). The receptors originated from a man aged 45-60 years who had recovered from COVID-19.

About this clone itself: One end of the junction varies from germline; a read error may be responsible. The chain carries TRBV7-2 and TRBJ2-7; 8 positions agree with TRBD2. The CDR3 is 11 residues long. The germline gives CDR1 SGHTA, CDR2 FQGNSA. CDR3 DNA sequence: TGTGCCAGCAGCCCAGGGACTAGTCACTTCTTC. Encoded protein: CASSPGTSHFF.

The chain links TRBV5-1 to TRBJ2-5, with 10 bases aligning to TRBD2. The V gene's germline CDR1 is SGHRS and CDR2 YFSETQ. The CDR3 length is 19 residues. The ends lost 8 bases at V and 2 bases at J; junction bases unmatched: 21. The CDR3 reads CASSSIGGRSSGGQETQYF. CDR3 DNA: TGCGCCAGTAGCAGCATAGGAGGTCGGTCTAGCGGGGGTCAAGAGACCCAGTACTTC.

This rearrangement joins TRBV15 to TRBJ2-5, with TRBD1 identical over 11 bases. V trimming: 5 bases; J trimming: 5 bases; junction bases outside the gene matches: 4. Germline loops: CDR1 LNHNV, CDR2 YYDKDF (reference sequence). The CDR3 is 14 residues long. This chain's CDR3 is CATSGGQGAETQYF. The CDR3 DNA sequence: TGTGCCACCAGCGGAGGACAGGGGGCGGAGACCCAGTACTTC.

About this clone itself: Other DNA sequences in the sample encode the same CDR3. V gene TRBV2 combines with J gene TRBJ2-7; 8 bases agree with TRBD1. Trimming cost V 6 bases and J 1 base; bases outside gene matches: 8. The CDR3 length is 15 residues. The V gene's germline CDR1 is SNHLY and CDR2 FYNNEI. CDR3: CASRGDRGRSYEQYF. The CDR3 bases are TGTGCCAGCAGAGGCGACAGGGGTCGGTCCTACGAGCAGTACTTC.

The CDR3 loop is CASIVVPSSYEQYF. CDR3 coding DNA: TGTGCCAGCATCGTCGTCCCGAGCTCCTACGAGCAGTACTTC. The rearrangement joins TRBV6-5 to TRBJ2-7; D not resolved. CDR1 and CDR2 from the germline V gene are MNHEY and SVGAGI. Trimming removed 7 bases from V and 0 bases from J, with 13 bases in between. The length of the CDR3 is 14 residues.

The chain combines TRBV19 with TRBJ1-1, with 7 nucleotides matching TRBD1. The V gene end was trimmed by 7 bases and the J gene end by 11 bases; junction bases not matched to a gene: 13. From germline, CDR1 is LNHDA and CDR2 SQIVND (reference sequence). The CDR3 covers 13 residues. CDR3 DNA sequence: TGTGCCAGTATCAGGACAGGACTTATGAATGCTTTCTTT. It encodes CASIRTGLMNAFF.

The rearrangement uses TRBV2 and TRBJ2-7; TRBD2 matches at 10 bases. Losses at the gene ends were 6 bases for V and 3 bases for J; bases not matched to a gene: 8. Germline assignment: CDR1 SNHLY and CDR2 FYNNEI. CDR3 length: 15 amino acids. The CDR3 protein is CASSTPTSGVYEQYF. CDR3 DNA: TGTGCCAGCAGCACACCCACTAGCGGGGTCTACGAGCAGTACTTC.